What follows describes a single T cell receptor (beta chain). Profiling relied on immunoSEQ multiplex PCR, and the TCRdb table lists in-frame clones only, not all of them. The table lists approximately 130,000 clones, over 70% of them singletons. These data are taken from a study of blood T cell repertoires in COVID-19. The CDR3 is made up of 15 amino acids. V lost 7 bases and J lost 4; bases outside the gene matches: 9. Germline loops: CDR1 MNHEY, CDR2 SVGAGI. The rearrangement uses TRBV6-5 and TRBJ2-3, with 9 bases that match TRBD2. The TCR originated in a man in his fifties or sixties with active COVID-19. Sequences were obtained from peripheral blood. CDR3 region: CASIFSGGVPDTQYF. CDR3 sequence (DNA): TGTGCCAGCATTTTTAGCGGGGGTGTTCCAGATACGCAGTATTTT.